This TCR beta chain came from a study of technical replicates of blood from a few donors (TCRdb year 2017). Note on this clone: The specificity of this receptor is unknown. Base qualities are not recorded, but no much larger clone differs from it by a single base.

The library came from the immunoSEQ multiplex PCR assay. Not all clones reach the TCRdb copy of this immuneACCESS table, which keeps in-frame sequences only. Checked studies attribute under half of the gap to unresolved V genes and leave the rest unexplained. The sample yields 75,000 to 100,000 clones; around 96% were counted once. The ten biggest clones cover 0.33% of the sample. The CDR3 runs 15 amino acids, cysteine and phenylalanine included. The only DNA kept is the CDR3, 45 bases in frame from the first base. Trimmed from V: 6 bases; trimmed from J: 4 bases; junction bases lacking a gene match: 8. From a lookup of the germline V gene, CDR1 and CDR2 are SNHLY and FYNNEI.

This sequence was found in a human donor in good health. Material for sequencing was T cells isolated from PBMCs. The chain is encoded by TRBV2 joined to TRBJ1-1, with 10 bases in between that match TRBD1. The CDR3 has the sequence CASSDRGPTLTEAFF. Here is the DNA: TGTGCCAGCAGCGACAGGGGGCCAACCCTCACTGAAGCTTTCTTT.